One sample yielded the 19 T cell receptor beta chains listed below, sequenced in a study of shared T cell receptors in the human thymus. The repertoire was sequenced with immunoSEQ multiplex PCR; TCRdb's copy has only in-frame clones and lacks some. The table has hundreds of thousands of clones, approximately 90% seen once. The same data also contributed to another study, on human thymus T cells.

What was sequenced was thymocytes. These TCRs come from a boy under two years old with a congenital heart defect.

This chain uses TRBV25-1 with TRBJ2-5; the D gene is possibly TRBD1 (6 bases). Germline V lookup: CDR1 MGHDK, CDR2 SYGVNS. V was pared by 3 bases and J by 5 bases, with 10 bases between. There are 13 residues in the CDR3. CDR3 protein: CASSEGTYETQYF. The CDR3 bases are TGTGCCAGCAGTGAGGGGACATACGAGACCCAGTACTTC.

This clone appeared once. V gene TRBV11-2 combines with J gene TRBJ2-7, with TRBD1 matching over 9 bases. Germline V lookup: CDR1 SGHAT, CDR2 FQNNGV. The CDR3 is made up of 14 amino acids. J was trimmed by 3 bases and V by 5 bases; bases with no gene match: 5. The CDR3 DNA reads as TGTGCCAGCAGCAAATGGGACAGGGACTACGAGCAGTACTTC. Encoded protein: CASSKWDRDYEQYF.

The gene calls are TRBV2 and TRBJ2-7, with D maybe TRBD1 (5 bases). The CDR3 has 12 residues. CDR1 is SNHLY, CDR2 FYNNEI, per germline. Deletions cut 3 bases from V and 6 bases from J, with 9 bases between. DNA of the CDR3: TGTGCCAGCAGTGAGGGTAGGGGCGAGCAGTACTTC. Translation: CASSEGRGEQYF.

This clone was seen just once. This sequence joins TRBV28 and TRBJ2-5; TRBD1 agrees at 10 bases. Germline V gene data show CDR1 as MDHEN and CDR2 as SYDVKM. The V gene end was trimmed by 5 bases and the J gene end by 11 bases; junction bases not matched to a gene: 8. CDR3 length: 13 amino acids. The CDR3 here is CASSPGTGEEQYF. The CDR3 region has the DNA TGTGCCAGCAGTCCCGGGACAGGGGAGGAGCAGTACTTC.

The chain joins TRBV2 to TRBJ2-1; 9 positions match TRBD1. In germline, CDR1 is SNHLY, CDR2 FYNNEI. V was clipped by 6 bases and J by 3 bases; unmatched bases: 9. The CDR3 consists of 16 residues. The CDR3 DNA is TGTGCCAGCAGAGAACAGGGGGCAGACCTCTACAATGAGCAGTTCTTC. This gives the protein CASREQGADLYNEQFF.

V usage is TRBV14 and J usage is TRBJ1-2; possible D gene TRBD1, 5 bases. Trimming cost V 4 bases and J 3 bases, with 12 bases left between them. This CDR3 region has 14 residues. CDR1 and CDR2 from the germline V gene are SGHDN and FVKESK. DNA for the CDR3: TGTGCCAGCAGCCTGGTCGGGGGTGACTATGGCTACACCTTC. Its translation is CASSLVGGDYGYTF.

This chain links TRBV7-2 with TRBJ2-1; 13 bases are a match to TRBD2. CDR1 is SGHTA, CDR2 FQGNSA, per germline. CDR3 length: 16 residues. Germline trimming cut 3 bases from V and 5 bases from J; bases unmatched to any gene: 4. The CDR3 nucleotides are TGTGCCAGCAGCTTCCTACTAGCGGGAGGGAACAATGAGCAGTTCTTC. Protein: CASSFLLAGGNNEQFF.

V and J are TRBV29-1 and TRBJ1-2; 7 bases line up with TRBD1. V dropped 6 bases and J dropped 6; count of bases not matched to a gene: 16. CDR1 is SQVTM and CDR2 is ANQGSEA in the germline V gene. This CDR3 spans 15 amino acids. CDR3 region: CSVHLYTQGRNGYTF. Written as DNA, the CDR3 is TGCAGCGTCCACTTATATACACAGGGGAGGAATGGCTACACCTTC. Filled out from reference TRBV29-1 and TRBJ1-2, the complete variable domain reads SAVISQKPSRDICQRGTSLTIQCQVDSQVTMMFWYRQQPGQSLTLIATANQGSEATYESGFVIDKFPISRPNLTFSTLTVSNMSPEDSSIYLCSVHLYTQGRNGYTFGSGTRLTVV.

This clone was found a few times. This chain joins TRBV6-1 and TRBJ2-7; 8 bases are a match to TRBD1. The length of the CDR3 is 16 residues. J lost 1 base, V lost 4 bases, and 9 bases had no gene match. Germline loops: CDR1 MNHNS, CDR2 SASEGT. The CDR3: CASSAGQGSVSYEQYF. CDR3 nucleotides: TGTGCCAGCAGTGCCGGACAGGGTAGCGTATCCTACGAGCAGTACTTC.

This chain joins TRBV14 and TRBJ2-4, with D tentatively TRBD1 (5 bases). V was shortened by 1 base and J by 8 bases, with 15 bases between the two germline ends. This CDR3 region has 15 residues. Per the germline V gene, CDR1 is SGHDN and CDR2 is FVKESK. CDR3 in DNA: TGTGCCAGCAGCCAAGGGCCTTGGGGCTGGGACATTCAGTACTTC. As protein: CASSQGPWGWDIQYF.

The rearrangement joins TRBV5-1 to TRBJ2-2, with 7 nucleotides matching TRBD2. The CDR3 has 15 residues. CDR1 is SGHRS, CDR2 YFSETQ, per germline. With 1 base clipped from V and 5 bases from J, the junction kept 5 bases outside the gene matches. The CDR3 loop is CASSLREARTGELFF. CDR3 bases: TGCGCCAGCAGCTTGCGGGAGGCTAGGACCGGGGAGCTGTTTTTT.

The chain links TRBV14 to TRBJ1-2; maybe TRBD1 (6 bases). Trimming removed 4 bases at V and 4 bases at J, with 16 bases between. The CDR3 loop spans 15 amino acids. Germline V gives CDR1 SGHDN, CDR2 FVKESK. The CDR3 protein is CASSPSDSYFYGYTF. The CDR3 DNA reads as TGTGCCAGCAGCCCATCGGACAGCTACTTCTATGGCTACACCTTC.

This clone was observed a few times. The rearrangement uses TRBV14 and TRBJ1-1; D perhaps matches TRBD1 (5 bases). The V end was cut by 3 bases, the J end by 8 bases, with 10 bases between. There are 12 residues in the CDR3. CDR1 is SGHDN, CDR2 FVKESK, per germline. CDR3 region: CASSHLRGEAFF. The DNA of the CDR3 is TGTGCCAGCAGCCATCTTCGGGGGGAAGCTTTCTTT.

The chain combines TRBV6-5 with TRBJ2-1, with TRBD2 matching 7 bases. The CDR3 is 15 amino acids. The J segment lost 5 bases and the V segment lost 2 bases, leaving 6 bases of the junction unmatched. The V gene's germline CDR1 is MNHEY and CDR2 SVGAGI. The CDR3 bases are TGTGCCAGCAGTTACGTAGCGGGCGGAGACAATGAGCAGTTCTTC. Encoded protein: CASSYVAGGDNEQFF.

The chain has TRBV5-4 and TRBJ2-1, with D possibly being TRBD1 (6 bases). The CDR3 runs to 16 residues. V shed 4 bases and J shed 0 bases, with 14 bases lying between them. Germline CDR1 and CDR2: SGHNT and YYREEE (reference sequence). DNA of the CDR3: TGTGCCAGCAGCGGACGGGACACCCCCTCCTACAATGAGCAGTTCTTC. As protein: CASSGRDTPSYNEQFF.

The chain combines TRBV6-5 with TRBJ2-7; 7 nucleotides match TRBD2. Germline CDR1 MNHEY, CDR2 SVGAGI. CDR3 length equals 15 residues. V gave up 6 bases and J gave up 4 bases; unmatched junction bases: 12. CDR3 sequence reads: CASRGNRDYIYEQYF. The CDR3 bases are TGTGCCAGCAGGGGAAACCGGGACTACATATACGAGCAGTACTTC.

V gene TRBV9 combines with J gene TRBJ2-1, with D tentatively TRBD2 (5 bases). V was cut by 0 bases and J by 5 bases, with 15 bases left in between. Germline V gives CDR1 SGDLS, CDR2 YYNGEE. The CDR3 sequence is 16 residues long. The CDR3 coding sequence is TGTGCCAGCAGCGTAGCCCGGGCTAGCCGACACAATGAGCAGTTCTTC. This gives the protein CASSVARASRHNEQFF. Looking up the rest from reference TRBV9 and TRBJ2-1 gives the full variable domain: DSGVTQTPKHLITATGQRVTLRCSPRSGDLSVYWYQQSLDQGLQFLIQYYNGEERAKGNILERFSAQQFPDLHSELNLSSLELGDSALYFCASSVARASRHNEQFFGPGTRLTVL.

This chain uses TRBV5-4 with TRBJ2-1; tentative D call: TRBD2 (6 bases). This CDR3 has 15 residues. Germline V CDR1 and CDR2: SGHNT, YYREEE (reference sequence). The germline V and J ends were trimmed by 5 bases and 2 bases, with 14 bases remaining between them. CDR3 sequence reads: CASRHSGHPYNEQFF. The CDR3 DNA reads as TGTGCCAGCAGGCATAGCGGCCATCCCTACAATGAGCAGTTCTTC.

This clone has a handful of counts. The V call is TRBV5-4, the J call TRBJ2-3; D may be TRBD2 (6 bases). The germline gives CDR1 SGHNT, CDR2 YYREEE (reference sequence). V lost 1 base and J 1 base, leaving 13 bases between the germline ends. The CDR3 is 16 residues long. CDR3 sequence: CASSLPAGGGTDTQYF. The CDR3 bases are TGTGCCAGCAGCTTGCCTGCCGGGGGTGGCACAGATACGCAGTATTTT.